The 7 T cell receptor beta chains listed next were all sequenced from one sample in a study of CD8+ T cells in alopecia areata. As the sequencing template, cDNA was produced by extracting RNA and reverse transcribing it. TCRdb keeps only in-frame clones here, not all; method: immunoSEQ multiplex PCR. The table shows about 190,000 clones, with roughly 64% occurring only once. Treatment defined: oral pan-JAK inhibitor, 5-10 mg twice daily. The starting material was CD8+ T cells sorted from blood, obtained at week 24, from a patient treated with tofacitinib. These receptors originate from a human donor with alopecia areata.

V and J are TRBV5-1 and TRBJ2-1, with 11 bases matching TRBD1. V lost 3 bases to trimming and J lost 6 bases; unmatched junction nucleotides: 8. There are 16 residues in the CDR3. Germline CDR1 reads SGHRS; CDR2 reads YFSETQ. CDR3 loop: CASSSTGTGGGNEQFF. The CDR3 bases are TGCGCCAGCAGCTCAACCGGGACAGGGGGAGGCAATGAGCAGTTCTTC.

This clone was found once. The V and J genes are TRBV7-2 and TRBJ2-7; no clear D. The V and J ends lost 7 bases and 3 bases respectively, with 7 bases between them. The CDR3 contains 11 residues. CDR1 and CDR2 from the germline V gene are SGHTA and FQGNSA. The DNA for the CDR3 is TGTGCCAGCAAGGGTAGCTACGAGCAGTACTTC. Protein product: CASKGSYEQYF.

The table lists this clone with a few counts. The chain couples TRBV9 to TRBJ2-5, with 8 bases matching TRBD2. CDR1 SGDLS and CDR2 YYNGEE come from the germline V gene. The CDR3 consists of 16 residues. V gave up 0 bases and J gave up 4 bases; unmatched junction bases: 8. The CDR3 sequence is CASSVDPAGDRETQYF. For the CDR3, the DNA is TGTGCCAGCAGCGTAGATCCAGCGGGGGATCGAGAGACCCAGTACTTC.

The chain couples TRBV29-1 to TRBJ2-7; TRBD1 is a possible D gene (6 bases). The CDR3 sequence is 12 residues long. Germline V gives CDR1 SQVTM, CDR2 ANQGSEA. V dropped 7 bases and J dropped 4 bases, with 14 bases sitting between them. CDR3 DNA: TGCAGCGCCGAGGAACAGGGTTACGAGCAGTACTTC. Its protein is CSAEEQGYEQYF.

This chain connects TRBV2 to TRBJ2-5; D gene ambiguous. Deletions cut 4 bases from V and 3 bases from J, with 6 bases between. Germline CDR1 is SNHLY and CDR2 is FYNNEI. The CDR3 runs 12 residues. CDR3 in DNA: TGTGCCAGCAGTGGCTATGAAGAGACCCAGTACTTC. Its translation: CASSGYEETQYF.

Only one count was recorded for this clone. The V gene is TRBV5-1, the J gene TRBJ1-5; TRBD1 might be the D (5 bases). Germline CDR1 SGHRS, CDR2 YFSETQ. There are 15 residues in the CDR3. Trimming cost V 0 bases and J 6 bases, with 13 bases left between them. CDR3 nucleotide sequence: TGCGCCAGCAGCTTGGTTCCTGGGGACGGTCAGCCCCAGCATTTT. Its protein product is CASSLVPGDGQPQHF.

The rearrangement uses TRBV9 and TRBJ1-2, with D maybe TRBD1 (5 bases). Trimming cost V 6 bases and J 5 bases, with 20 bases left between them. The CDR3 consists of 15 residues. CDR1 SGDLS and CDR2 YYNGEE come from the germline V gene. In DNA, the CDR3 is TGTGCCAGCACCAAAAGGGGAGGGAGCCAATATGGCTACACCTTC. Encoded protein: CASTKRGGSQYGYTF.